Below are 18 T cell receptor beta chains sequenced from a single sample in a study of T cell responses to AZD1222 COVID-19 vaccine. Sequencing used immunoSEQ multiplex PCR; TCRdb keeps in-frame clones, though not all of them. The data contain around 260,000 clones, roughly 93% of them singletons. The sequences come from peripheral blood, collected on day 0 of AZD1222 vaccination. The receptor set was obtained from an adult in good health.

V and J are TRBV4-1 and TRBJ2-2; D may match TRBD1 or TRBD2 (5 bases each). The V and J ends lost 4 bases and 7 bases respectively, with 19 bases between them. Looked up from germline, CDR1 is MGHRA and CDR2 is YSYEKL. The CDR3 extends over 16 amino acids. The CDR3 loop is CASSPYLRGAVGELFF. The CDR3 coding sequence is TGCGCCAGCAGCCCCTATCTACGAGGGGCGGTCGGGGAGCTGTTTTTT.

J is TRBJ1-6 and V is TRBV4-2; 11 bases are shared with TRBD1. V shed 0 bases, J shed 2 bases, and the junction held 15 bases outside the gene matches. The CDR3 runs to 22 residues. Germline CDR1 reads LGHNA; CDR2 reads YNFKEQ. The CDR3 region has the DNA TGTGCCAGCAGCCAAGACTCTTTTGAGATCGGGACAGGGGGAACCTATAATTCACCCCTCCACTTT. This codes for CASSQDSFEIGTGGTYNSPLHF.

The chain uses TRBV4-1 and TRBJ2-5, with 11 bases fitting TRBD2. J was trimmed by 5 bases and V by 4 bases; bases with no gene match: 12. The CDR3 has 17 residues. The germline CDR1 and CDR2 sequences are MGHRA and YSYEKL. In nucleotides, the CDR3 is TGCGCCAGCAGCCGCACACTTTTAGCGGGGGGGCGGGAGACCCAGTACTTC. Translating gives CASSRTLLAGGRETQYF.

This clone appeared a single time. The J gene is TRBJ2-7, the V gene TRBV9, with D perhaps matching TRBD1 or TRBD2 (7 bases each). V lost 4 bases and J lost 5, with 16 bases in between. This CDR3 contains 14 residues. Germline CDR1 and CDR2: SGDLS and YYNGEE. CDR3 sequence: CASSYTGAGDEQYF. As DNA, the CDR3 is TGTGCCAGCAGCTATACAGGGGCGGGGGACGAGCAGTACTTC.

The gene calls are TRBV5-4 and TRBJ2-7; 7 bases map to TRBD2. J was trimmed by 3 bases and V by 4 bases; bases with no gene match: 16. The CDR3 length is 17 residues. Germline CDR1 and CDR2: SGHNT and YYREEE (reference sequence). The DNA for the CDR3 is TGTGCCAGCAGCGCAGGAGGGGCCATACTAGCGAACTACGAGCAGTACTTC. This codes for CASSAGGAILANYEQYF.

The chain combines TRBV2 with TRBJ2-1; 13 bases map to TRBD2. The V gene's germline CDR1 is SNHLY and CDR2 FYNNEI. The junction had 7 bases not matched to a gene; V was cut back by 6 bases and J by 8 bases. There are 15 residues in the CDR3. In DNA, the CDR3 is TGTGCCAGCAGACAACGGACTAGCGGGAGCGATGAGCAGTTCTTC. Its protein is CASRQRTSGSDEQFF.

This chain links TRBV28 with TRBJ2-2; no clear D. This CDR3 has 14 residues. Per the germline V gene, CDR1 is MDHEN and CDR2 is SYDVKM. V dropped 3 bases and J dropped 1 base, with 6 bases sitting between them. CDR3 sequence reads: CASSFLQNTGELFF. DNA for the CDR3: TGTGCCAGCAGTTTTCTCCAGAACACCGGGGAGCTGTTTTTT. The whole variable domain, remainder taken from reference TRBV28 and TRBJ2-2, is DVKVTQSSRYLVKRTGEKVFLECVQDMDHENMFWYRQDPGLGLRLIYFSYDVKMKEKGDIPEGYSVSREKKERFSLILESASTNQTSMYLCASSFLQNTGELFFGEGSRLTVL.

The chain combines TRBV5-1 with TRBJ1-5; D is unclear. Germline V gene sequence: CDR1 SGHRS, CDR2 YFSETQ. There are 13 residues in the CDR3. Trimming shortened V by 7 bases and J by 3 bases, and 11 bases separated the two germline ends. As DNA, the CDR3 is TGCGCCAGCCGGGTTTCCCCCAATCAGCCCCAGCATTTT. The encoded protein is CASRVSPNQPQHF.

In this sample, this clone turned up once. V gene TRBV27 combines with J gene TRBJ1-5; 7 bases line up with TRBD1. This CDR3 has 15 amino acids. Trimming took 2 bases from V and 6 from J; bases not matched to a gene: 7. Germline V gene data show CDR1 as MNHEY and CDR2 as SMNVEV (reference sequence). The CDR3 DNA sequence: TGTGCCAGCAGTTTAAACAGGGGAATAGGTCAGCCCCAGCATTTT. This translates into CASSLNRGIGQPQHF.

This CDR3 reads CASSLTSGTGNEQFF. The CDR3 coding sequence is TGTGCCAGCAGCCTGACTAGCGGGACAGGCAATGAGCAGTTCTTC. This chain uses TRBV28 with TRBJ2-1; 11 bases map to TRBD2. The CDR3 runs to 15 residues. The germline V gene encodes CDR1 MDHEN and CDR2 SYDVKM. Unmatched junction bases numbered 7, after V lost 6 bases and J lost 6 bases. The whole variable domain, remainder taken from reference TRBV28 and TRBJ2-1, is DVKVTQSSRYLVKRTGEKVFLECVQDMDHENMFWYRQDPGLGLRLIYFSYDVKMKEKGDIPEGYSVSREKKERFSLILESASTNQTSMYLCASSLTSGTGNEQFFGPGTRLTVL.

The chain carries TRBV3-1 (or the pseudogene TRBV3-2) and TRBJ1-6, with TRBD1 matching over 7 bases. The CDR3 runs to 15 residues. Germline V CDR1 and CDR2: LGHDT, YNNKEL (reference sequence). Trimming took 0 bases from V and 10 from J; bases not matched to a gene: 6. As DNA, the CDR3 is TGTGCCAGCAGCCAAGATGGAAGGGGGCTATCACCCCTCCACTTT. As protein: CASSQDGRGLSPLHF.

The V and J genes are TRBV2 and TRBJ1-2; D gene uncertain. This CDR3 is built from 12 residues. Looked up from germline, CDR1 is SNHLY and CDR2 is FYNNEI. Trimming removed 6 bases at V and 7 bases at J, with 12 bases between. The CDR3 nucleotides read TGTGCCAGCAGGGCAGGTGGTCGTGGCTACACCTTC. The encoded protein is CASRAGGRGYTF. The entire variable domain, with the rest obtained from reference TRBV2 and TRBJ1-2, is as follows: EPEVTQTPSHQVTQMGQEVILRCVPISNHLYFYWYRQILGQKVEFLVSFYNNEISEKSEIFDDQFSVERPDGSNFTLKIRSTKLEDSAMYFCASRAGGRGYTFGSGTRLTVV.

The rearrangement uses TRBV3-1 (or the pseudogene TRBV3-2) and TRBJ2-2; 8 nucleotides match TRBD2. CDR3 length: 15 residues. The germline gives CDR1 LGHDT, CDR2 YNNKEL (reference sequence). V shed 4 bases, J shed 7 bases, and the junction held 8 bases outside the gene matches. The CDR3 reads CASSRLGGAVGELFF. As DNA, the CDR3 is TGTGCCAGCAGCCGCCTCGGGGGGGCCGTCGGGGAGCTGTTTTTT.

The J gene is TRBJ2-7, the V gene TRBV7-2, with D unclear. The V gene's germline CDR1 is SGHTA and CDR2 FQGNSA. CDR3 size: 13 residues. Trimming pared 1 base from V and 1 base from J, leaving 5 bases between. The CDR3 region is CASSLEQSYEQYF. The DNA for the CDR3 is TGTGCCAGCAGCTTAGAACAGTCCTACGAGCAGTACTTC.

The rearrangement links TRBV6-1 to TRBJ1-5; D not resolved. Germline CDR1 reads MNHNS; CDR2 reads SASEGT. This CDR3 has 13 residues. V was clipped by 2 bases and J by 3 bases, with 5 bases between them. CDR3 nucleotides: TGTGCCAGCAGTGAAAGGGACAATCAGCCCCAGCATTTT. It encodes CASSERDNQPQHF.

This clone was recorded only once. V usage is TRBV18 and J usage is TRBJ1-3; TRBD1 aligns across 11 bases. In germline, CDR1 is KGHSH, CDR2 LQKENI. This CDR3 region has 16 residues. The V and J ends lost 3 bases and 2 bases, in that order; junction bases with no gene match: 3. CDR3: CASSPVGQGAGNTIYF. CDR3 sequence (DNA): TGTGCCAGCTCACCGGTGGGACAGGGGGCTGGAAACACCATATATTTT. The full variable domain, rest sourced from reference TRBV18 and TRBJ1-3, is NAGVMQNPRHLVRRRGQEARLRCSPMKGHSHVYWYRQLPEEGLKFMVYLQKENIIDESGMPKERFSAEFPKEGPSILRIQQVVRGDSAAYFCASSPVGQGAGNTIYFGEGSWLTVV.

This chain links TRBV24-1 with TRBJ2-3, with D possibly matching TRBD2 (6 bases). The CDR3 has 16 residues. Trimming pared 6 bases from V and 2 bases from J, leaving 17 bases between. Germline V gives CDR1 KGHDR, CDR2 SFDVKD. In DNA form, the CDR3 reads TGTGCCACCAGTCTTACCGGGGACTCGACCACAGATACGCAGTATTTT. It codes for CATSLTGDSTTDTQYF.

CDR3 sequence: CASSPYGTAYEQYF. Here the CDR3 DNA reads TGTGCCAGCAGCCCATATGGGACAGCCTACGAGCAGTACTTC. This rearrangement joins TRBV5-6 to TRBJ2-7; 7 positions agree with TRBD1. CDR1 is SGHDT and CDR2 is YYEEEE in the germline V gene. The CDR3 runs to 14 residues. V shed 4 bases and J 2 bases; nucleotides not matched to a gene: 6.